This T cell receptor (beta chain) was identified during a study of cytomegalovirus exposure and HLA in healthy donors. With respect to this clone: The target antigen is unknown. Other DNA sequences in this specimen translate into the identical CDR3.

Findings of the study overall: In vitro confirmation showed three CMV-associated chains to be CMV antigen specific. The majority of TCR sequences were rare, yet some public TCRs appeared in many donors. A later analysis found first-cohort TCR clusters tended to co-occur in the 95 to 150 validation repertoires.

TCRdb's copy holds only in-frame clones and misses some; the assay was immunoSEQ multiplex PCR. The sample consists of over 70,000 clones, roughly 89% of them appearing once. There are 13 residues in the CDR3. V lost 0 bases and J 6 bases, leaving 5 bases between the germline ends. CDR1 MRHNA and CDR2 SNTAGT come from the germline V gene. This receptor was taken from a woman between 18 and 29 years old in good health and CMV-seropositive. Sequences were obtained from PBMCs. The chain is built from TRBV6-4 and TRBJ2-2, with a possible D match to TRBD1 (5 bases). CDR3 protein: CASSDSTAGELFF. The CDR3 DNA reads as TGTGCCAGCAGTGACTCGACAGCCGGGGAGCTGTTTTTT.